One and the same sample provided the 23 T cell receptor beta chains below, sequenced in a study of blood T cell repertoires in COVID-19. The table came from immunoSEQ multiplex PCR; TCRdb's copy has only in-frame clones and leaves some out. The sample lists some 160,000 clones, under 85% occurring once. Sequenced: peripheral blood. These receptors were obtained from a man aged 65 to 85 who had recovered from COVID-19.

The chain links TRBV19 to TRBJ2-6, with a tentative D call TRBD2 (5 bases). CDR1 and CDR2 from the germline V gene are LNHDA and SQIVND (reference sequence). The CDR3 has 18 amino acids. V gave up 4 bases and J gave up 0 bases, with 16 bases separating them. The CDR3 reads CASSNMGERISGANVLTF. DNA for the CDR3: TGTGCCAGTAGTAACATGGGTGAGCGGATCTCTGGGGCCAACGTCCTGACTTTC. Combining the CDR3 with reference TRBV19 and TRBJ2-6 gives the whole variable domain DGGITQSPKYLFRKEGQNVTLSCEQNLNHDAMYWYRQDPGQGLRLIYYSQIVNDFQKGDIAEGYSVSREKKESFPLTVTSAQKNPTAFYLCASSNMGERISGANVLTFGAGSRLTVL.

This clone was recorded only once. This sequence joins TRBV19 and TRBJ1-3, with 7 nucleotides matching TRBD1. Losses at the gene ends were 11 bases for V and 0 bases for J; bases not matched to a gene: 7. Looked up from germline, CDR1 is LNHDA and CDR2 is SQIVND (reference sequence). The CDR3 runs to 14 residues. This CDR3 reads CASIQGSSGNTIYF. In nucleotides, the CDR3 is TGTGCCTCGATACAGGGGAGCTCTGGAAACACCATATATTTT.

V is TRBV19 and J is TRBJ2-5, with TRBD2 identical over 7 bases. In germline, CDR1 is LNHDA, CDR2 SQIVND (reference sequence). J was trimmed by 3 bases and V by 5 bases; bases with no gene match: 12. The CDR3 totals 16 residues. CDR3 DNA: TGTGCCAGTAGTCGGGGAGGGGAGGGGAGAAAAGAGACCCAGTACTTC. This codes for CASSRGGEGRKETQYF.

The chain uses TRBV10-3 and TRBJ2-6; no definite D call. Trimming took off 2 bases at V and 2 bases at J, with 4 bases between the two ends. In germline, CDR1 is ENHRY, CDR2 SYGVKD. The CDR3 spans 14 residues. CDR3 residues: CAISEETGANVLTF. The CDR3 DNA reads as TGTGCCATCAGTGAGGAGACTGGGGCCAACGTCCTGACTTTC.

This chain links TRBV6-5 with TRBJ1-1, with TRBD1 identical over 7 bases. With 7 bases clipped from V and 4 bases from J, the junction kept 6 bases outside the gene matches. The CDR3 is 13 amino acids. Per the germline V gene, CDR1 is MNHEY and CDR2 is SVGAGI. In DNA, the CDR3 is TGTGCCAGCACTCAACAGGGGAGCACTGAAGCTTTCTTT. Protein: CASTQQGSTEAFF.

The rearrangement uses TRBV18 and TRBJ2-2, with 12 bases aligning to TRBD1. V was pared by 3 bases and J by 6 bases, with 11 bases of the junction left unmatched. The CDR3 loop spans 18 amino acids. Germline V gene sequence: CDR1 KGHSH, CDR2 LQKENI. CDR3 in DNA: TGTGCCAGCTCACCGATGGGGACAGGGGGCGAGAAGGCCGGGGAGCTGTTTTTT. Translating it yields CASSPMGTGGEKAGELFF.

This chain links TRBV2 with TRBJ2-7, with D tentatively TRBD2 (6 bases). In germline, CDR1 is SNHLY, CDR2 FYNNEI. The V and J ends lost 7 bases and 1 base respectively, with 14 bases between them. The CDR3 spans 14 residues. The CDR3 is CASMVGGGSYEQYF. The CDR3 DNA reads as TGTGCCAGCATGGTGGGAGGCGGTTCCTACGAGCAGTACTTC.

In this sample, this clone turned up a few times. The CDR3 DNA is TGTGCCAGCGTTGGCAGCTCCTACGAGCAGTACTTC. Protein sequence: CASVGSSYEQYF. The chain joins TRBV6-1 to TRBJ2-7; no clear D gene. The germline V and J ends were trimmed by 8 bases and 0 bases, with 8 bases remaining between them. This CDR3 has 12 residues. CDR1 is MNHNS and CDR2 is SASEGT in the germline V gene.

The chain has TRBV20-1 and TRBJ2-5; D is uncertain. V gave up 1 base and J gave up 4 bases, with 4 bases separating them. Germline CDR1 and CDR2: DFQATT and SNEGSKA (reference sequence). This CDR3 comprises 11 residues. In DNA form, the CDR3 reads TGCAGTGCTAGAGGAGGAGAGACCCAGTACTTC. Protein sequence: CSARGGETQYF.

V is TRBV5-1 and J is TRBJ2-3; perhaps TRBD2 as D (6 bases). This CDR3 has 11 residues. V was pared by 7 bases and J by 6 bases, with 9 bases between. Germline lookup yields CDR1 SGHRS and CDR2 YFSETQ. CDR3 sequence: CASSGLDTQYF. The DNA of the CDR3 is TGCGCCAGCTCGGGACTTGATACGCAGTATTTT.

This sequence joins TRBV2 and TRBJ2-3; 12 bases map to TRBD2. There are 14 residues in the CDR3. The trim removed 11 bases at V and 7 bases at J, leaving 10 bases unmatched. Germline V CDR1 and CDR2: SNHLY, FYNNEI. The CDR3 nucleotides are TGTGCCGGAATGACTAGCGGGAGTTCAAATACGCAGTATTTT. The encoded protein is CAGMTSGSSNTQYF.

This clone appeared a few times. The chain employs TRBV28 and TRBJ1-2, with 8 bases fitting TRBD1. This CDR3 comprises 15 residues. The V gene end was trimmed by 5 bases and the J gene end by 2 bases; junction bases not matched to a gene: 7. Germline values: CDR1 MDHEN, CDR2 SYDVKM. In DNA form, the CDR3 reads TGTGCCAGCAGTGCCTTACAGGGGGGAAACTATGGCTACACCTTC. This gives the protein CASSALQGGNYGYTF.

V and J are TRBV5-4 and TRBJ1-2; D gene ambiguous. The CDR3 totals 15 residues. The germline V gene has CDR1 SGHNT and CDR2 YYREEE (reference sequence). V was shortened by 3 bases and J by 4 bases, with 16 bases between the two germline ends. CDR3 sequence reads: CASSSVLGAGYGYTF. CDR3 sequence (DNA): TGTGCCAGCAGCTCCGTTCTGGGAGCAGGCTATGGCTACACCTTC.

The V and J genes are TRBV5-1 and TRBJ2-7; TRBD1 matches 9 bases. Germline loops: CDR1 SGHRS, CDR2 YFSETQ. The CDR3 totals 15 residues. Trimming at V came to 4 bases and at J to 2 bases, leaving 7 bases not matched to a gene. In DNA, the CDR3 is TGCGCCAGCAGCGGAGGACAGGGGACAACCTACGAGCAGTACTTC. This codes for CASSGGQGTTYEQYF.

V usage is TRBV3-1 (or the pseudogene TRBV3-2) and J usage is TRBJ2-2, with unresolved D. In germline, CDR1 is LGHDT, CDR2 YNNKEL (reference sequence). The CDR3 runs to 14 residues. Trimming pared 5 bases from V and 5 bases from J, leaving 12 bases between. The CDR3 DNA reads TGTGCCAGCAGCGGCCTCATCGGGACCGGGGAGCTGTTTTTT. Its translation is CASSGLIGTGELFF.

V usage is TRBV5-1 and J usage is TRBJ1-5; TRBD1 might be the D (6 bases). CDR1 is SGHRS, CDR2 YFSETQ, per germline. Trimming pared 0 bases from V and 5 bases from J, leaving 9 bases between. CDR3 size: 14 residues. This chain's CDR3 is CASSLGSGDQPQHF. In DNA form, the CDR3 reads TGCGCCAGCAGCTTGGGCTCAGGGGATCAGCCCCAGCATTTT.

The chain employs TRBV19 and TRBJ1-1; 7 nucleotides align to TRBD1. Losses at the gene ends were 6 bases for V and 1 base for J; bases not matched to a gene: 5. The CDR3 consists of 14 residues. Germline V gives CDR1 LNHDA, CDR2 SQIVND (reference sequence). CDR3 amino acids: CASSLGQTNTEAFF. For the CDR3, the DNA is TGTGCCAGTAGCCTGGGACAGACGAACACTGAAGCTTTCTTT.

The rearrangement links TRBV5-1 to TRBJ1-2; TRBD1 is a possible D gene (6 bases). The CDR3 extends over 13 amino acids. The germline V gene has CDR1 SGHRS and CDR2 YFSETQ. The germline V and J ends were trimmed by 2 bases and 8 bases, with 13 bases remaining between them. CDR3 sequence: CASSFTGSEGYTF. The CDR3 bases are TGCGCCAGCAGCTTCACAGGGTCAGAGGGCTACACCTTC.

The chain employs TRBV5-4 and TRBJ2-3, with TRBD1 matching over 12 bases. With 4 bases clipped from V and 3 bases from J, the junction kept 9 bases outside the gene matches. The CDR3 totals 17 residues. Germline V gene data show CDR1 as SGHNT and CDR2 as YYREEE (reference sequence). The CDR3 sequence: CASSRTGTGGWTDTQYF. As DNA, the CDR3 is TGTGCCAGCAGCCGCACCGGGACAGGGGGCTGGACAGATACGCAGTATTTT.

This chain joins TRBV19 and TRBJ2-3; TRBD1 is a possible D gene (6 bases). Trimming stripped 5 bases from V and 1 base from J, with 13 bases between. CDR3 length: 15 amino acids. CDR1 and CDR2 from the germline V gene are LNHDA and SQIVND (reference sequence). The CDR3 sequence is CASSELRQGTDTQYF. CDR3 DNA sequence: TGTGCCAGTAGTGAACTAAGACAGGGCACAGATACGCAGTATTTT.

V usage is TRBV4-1 and J usage is TRBJ1-2, with D perhaps TRBD1 (5 bases). The germline gives CDR1 MGHRA, CDR2 YSYEKL. V was trimmed by 1 base and J by 4 bases, leaving 13 bases between them. The CDR3 is made up of 15 amino acids. The CDR3 DNA follows: TGCGCCAGCAGCCAAGGGTGGGGGGTGAGCTATGGCTACACCTTC. This codes for CASSQGWGVSYGYTF.

Note on this clone: Its ends do not fully match the called genes, so a read error is possible. V is TRBV19 and J is TRBJ1-5; a possible D gene is TRBD1 (6 bases). The tail of the sequence fits TRBJ2-3 better, so the J call may be wrong. This CDR3 spans 13 amino acids. Germline CDR1 and CDR2: LNHDA and SQIVND (reference sequence). DNA of the CDR3: TGCGCCAGTAGTGGACAGTCCCATCAGCCCCAGTATTTT. This translates into CASSGQSHQPQYF.

This chain connects TRBV5-1 to TRBJ1-1; tentatively, D is TRBD1 (6 bases). The CDR3 covers 14 residues. The germline gives CDR1 SGHRS, CDR2 YFSETQ. V lost 3 bases, J lost 1 base, and 10 bases lay in between. For the CDR3, the DNA is TGCGCCAGCAGCTGGGACAATTCGAACACTGAAGCTTTCTTT. Its translation: CASSWDNSNTEAFF.